The present T cell receptor (beta chain) was sequenced within a study of T-cell reconstitution after alpha-beta-depleted transplantation in children. TCRbeta library construction was performed incorporating unique molecular identifiers. TCRdb independently ran MiXCR on the PCR reads; one entry per CDR3 protein. This table holds more than 450,000 distinct CDR3 sequences, approximately 16% found once. With V trimmed by 1 base and J by 3 bases, 6 bases remained unmatched. The length of the CDR3 is 15 residues. Germline V gene lookup returns CDR1 LNHDA and CDR2 SQIVND (reference sequence). The receptor was isolated from a human donor who donated a stem cell graft to a child with acute lymphoblastic leukemia. Sequenced material: PBMCs from the stem cell graft donor, taken from the stem cell graft. V gene TRBV19 combines with J gene TRBJ2-7; 7 bases are shared with TRBD1. CDR3 residues: CASSIGSWTGYEQYF. Written as DNA, the CDR3 is TGTGCCAGTAGTATAGGGTCGTGGACAGGCTACGAGCAGTACTTC.